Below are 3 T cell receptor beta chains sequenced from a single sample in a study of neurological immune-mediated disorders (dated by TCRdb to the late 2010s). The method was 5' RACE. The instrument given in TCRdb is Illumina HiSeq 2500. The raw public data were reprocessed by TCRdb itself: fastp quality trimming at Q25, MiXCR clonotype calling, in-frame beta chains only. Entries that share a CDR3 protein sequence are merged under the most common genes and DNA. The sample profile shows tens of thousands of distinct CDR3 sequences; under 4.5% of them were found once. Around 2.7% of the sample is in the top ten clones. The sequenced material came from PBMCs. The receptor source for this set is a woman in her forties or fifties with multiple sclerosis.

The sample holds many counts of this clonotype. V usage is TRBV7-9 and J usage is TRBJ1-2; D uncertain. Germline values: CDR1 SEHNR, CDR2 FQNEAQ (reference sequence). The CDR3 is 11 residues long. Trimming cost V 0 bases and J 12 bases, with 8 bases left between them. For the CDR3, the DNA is TGTGCCAGCAGCTTAGCCTCTATCCACACCTTC. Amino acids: CASSLASIHTF.

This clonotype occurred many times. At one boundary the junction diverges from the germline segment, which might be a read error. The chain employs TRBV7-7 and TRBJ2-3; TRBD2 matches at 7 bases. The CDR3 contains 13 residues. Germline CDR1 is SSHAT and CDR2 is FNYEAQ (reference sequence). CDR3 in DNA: TGTGCTAGCAGCTTACGGGAGGCAGATACGCAGTATTTT. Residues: CASSLREADTQYF. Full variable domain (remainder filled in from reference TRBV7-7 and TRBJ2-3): GAGVSQSPRYKVTKRGQDVTLRCDPISSHATLYWYQQALGQGPEFLTYFNYEAQPDKSGLPSDRFSAERPEGSISTLTIQRTEQRDSAMYRCASSLREADTQYFGPGTRLTVL.

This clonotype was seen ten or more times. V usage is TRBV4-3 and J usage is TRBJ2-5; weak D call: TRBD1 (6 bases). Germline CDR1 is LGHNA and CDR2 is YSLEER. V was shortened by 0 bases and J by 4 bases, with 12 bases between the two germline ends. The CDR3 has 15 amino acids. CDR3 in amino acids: CASSQEGQLRETQYF. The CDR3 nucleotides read TGCGCCAGCAGCCAAGAAGGACAGCTACGAGAGACCCAGTACTTC.